A single sample gave rise to the 22 T cell receptor beta chains below, sequenced in a study of shared clonotypes between healthy human individuals. Profiled with immunoSEQ multiplex PCR; TCRdb holds only in-frame clones, not every one. The sample consists of about 2 million clones, 85% to 95% of them appearing once. Positively selected for CCR7, the CD45RO-negative cells used as naive CD8 cells excluded terminally differentiated effector memory CD45RA+ cells. The source material was naive CD8+ T cells sorted from blood. The receptors stem from a man between 18 and 29 years old in good health.

The chain combines TRBV7-9 with TRBJ1-4; 9 nucleotides agree with TRBD1. V was clipped by 2 bases and J by 8 bases; unmatched bases: 6. Germline-derived CDR1 and CDR2 are SEHNR and FQNEAQ (reference sequence). The CDR3 is 15 residues long. Here the CDR3 reads CASSLPGTGREKLFF. The CDR3 DNA follows: TGTGCCAGCAGCTTACCCGGGACAGGGCGGGAAAAACTGTTTTTT. The full variable domain, completed using reference TRBV7-9 and TRBJ1-4, is DTGVSQNPRHKITKRGQNVTFRCDPISEHNRLYWYRQTLGQGPEFLTYFQNEAQLEKSRLLSDRFSAERPKGSFSTLEIQRTEQGDSAMYLCASSLPGTGREKLFFGSGTQLSVL.

J is TRBJ1-2 and V is TRBV7-9, with D possibly matching TRBD1 (5 bases). The CDR3 extends over 15 amino acids. With 3 bases removed from V and 3 bases from J, the gap between germline ends came to 14 bases. From germline, CDR1 is SEHNR and CDR2 FQNEAQ (reference sequence). The DNA for the CDR3 is TGTGCCAGCAGCTTTACGGGACTAGGGGACTATGGCTACACCTTC. This gives the protein CASSFTGLGDYGYTF.

The J gene is TRBJ2-7, the V gene TRBV5-1, with D perhaps matching TRBD1 (5 bases). The germline V gene encodes CDR1 SGHRS and CDR2 YFSETQ. The V and J ends lost 7 bases and 2 bases respectively, with 13 bases between them. This CDR3 is 13 amino acids long. As DNA, the CDR3 is TGCGCCAGCGGATGGGGCCCGACCTACGAGCAGTACTTC. Residues: CASGWGPTYEQYF. Using reference TRBV5-1 and TRBJ2-7 for the parts outside the CDR3, the full variable domain is KAGVTQTPRYLIKTRGQQVTLSCSPISGHRSVSWYQQTPGQGLQFLFEYFSETQRNKGNFPGRFSGRQFSNSRSEMNVSTLELGDSALYLCASGWGPTYEQYFGPGTRLTVT.

The chain carries TRBV19 and TRBJ2-2; TRBD2 might be the D (6 bases). The CDR3 consists of 14 residues. The germline V gene encodes CDR1 LNHDA and CDR2 SQIVND (reference sequence). The V end was cut by 3 bases, the J end by 4 bases, with 9 bases between. This CDR3 reads CASSMGLPTGELFF. The CDR3 nucleotides are TGTGCCAGTAGTATGGGACTTCCCACCGGGGAGCTGTTTTTT.

This chain links TRBV11-2 with TRBJ2-5, with D perhaps given as TRBD1 or TRBD2 (5 bases each). Trimming left V 0 bases short and J 3 bases short, with 8 bases between. The germline gives CDR1 SGHAT, CDR2 FQNNGV. This CDR3 has 14 residues. The CDR3 loop is CASSLDQGEETQYF. The CDR3 DNA reads TGTGCCAGCAGCTTAGACCAGGGAGAAGAGACCCAGTACTTC. The full variable domain, completed using reference TRBV11-2 and TRBJ2-5, is EAGVAQSPRYKIIEKRQSVAFWCNPISGHATLYWYQQILGQGPKLLIQFQNNGVVDDSQLPKDRFSAERLKGVDSTLKIQPAKLEDSAVYLCASSLDQGEETQYFGPGTRLLVL.

The J gene is TRBJ2-2, the V gene TRBV15; no reliable D call. The CDR3 sequence is 14 residues long. The germline V gene has CDR1 LNHNV and CDR2 YYDKDF (reference sequence). Deletions cut 0 bases from V and 8 bases from J, with 10 bases between. The CDR3 protein is CATSRDSGLGELFF. The CDR3 DNA reads as TGTGCCACCAGCAGAGATTCAGGTTTAGGGGAGCTGTTTTTT.

V gene TRBV5-6 combines with J gene TRBJ2-3, with 13 bases matching TRBD2. The germline V gene encodes CDR1 SGHDT and CDR2 YYEEEE. With 0 bases clipped from V and 7 bases from J, the junction kept 5 bases outside the gene matches. The CDR3 extends over 16 amino acids. The CDR3 DNA reads TGTGCCAGCAGCTTGGATACTAGCGGGGGGGGAAATACGCAGTATTTT. Translation gives CASSLDTSGGGNTQYF.

The rearrangement joins TRBV5-1 to TRBJ2-7; D gene uncertain. V was trimmed by 1 base and J by 4 bases, leaving 9 bases between them. CDR1 is SGHRS and CDR2 is YFSETQ in the germline V gene. The CDR3 loop spans 13 amino acids. The CDR3 sequence: CASSLPGEYEQYF. The CDR3 bases are TGCGCCAGCAGCTTGCCGGGCGAGTACGAGCAGTACTTC.

The V gene is TRBV4-1, the J gene TRBJ2-7; 9 bases agree with TRBD2. Losses at the gene ends were 6 bases for V and 6 bases for J; bases not matched to a gene: 9. The CDR3 length is 14 residues. Germline lookup yields CDR1 MGHRA and CDR2 YSYEKL. The CDR3 reads CASRPTSGTAEQYF. CDR3 DNA: TGCGCCAGCAGGCCGACTAGCGGAACGGCCGAGCAGTACTTC.

The chain recombines TRBV7-8 with TRBJ2-7; possible D gene TRBD2, 6 bases. The CDR3 runs to 21 residues. Germline V gives CDR1 SGHVS, CDR2 FQNEAQ. The germline V and J ends were trimmed by 1 base and 0 bases, with 28 bases remaining between them. This CDR3 reads CASSLDSYGGLYLKSSYEQYF. The DNA for the CDR3 is TGTGCCAGCAGCTTAGATTCCTATGGGGGACTTTATCTTAAAAGCTCCTACGAGCAGTACTTC.

The DNA for the CDR3 is TGTGCCAGCAGTTTAGCGGGCACAACCGAGCAGTACTTC. Translated, it gives CASSLAGTTEQYF. This sequence joins TRBV28 and TRBJ2-7; a possible D gene is TRBD2 (5 bases). Germline V gene lookup returns CDR1 MDHEN and CDR2 SYDVKM. CDR3 length: 13 amino acids. The V end lost 2 bases, the J end lost 6 bases, and 11 bases lay between the germline ends.

The chain recombines TRBV13 with TRBJ2-2; D uncertain. The germline V gene has CDR1 PRHDT and CDR2 FYEKMQ (reference sequence). The CDR3 contains 14 residues. V was clipped by 4 bases and J by 2 bases, with 8 bases between them. CDR3 sequence: CASSSHFNTGELFF. In DNA form, the CDR3 reads TGTGCCAGCAGCTCGCACTTTAACACCGGGGAGCTGTTTTTT.

This clone was seen a handful of times. V and J are TRBV19 and TRBJ2-7, with D perhaps matching TRBD1 (5 bases). Germline CDR1 and CDR2: LNHDA and SQIVND (reference sequence). This CDR3 is 12 amino acids long. V lost 0 bases, J lost 5 bases, and 5 bases lay in between. The CDR3, as DNA: TGTGCCAGTAGTATAGACAGGGACGAGCAGTACTTC. It yields the protein CASSIDRDEQYF. Drawing the rest from reference TRBV19 and TRBJ2-7, the complete variable domain is DGGITQSPKYLFRKEGQNVTLSCEQNLNHDAMYWYRQDPGQGLRLIYYSQIVNDFQKGDIAEGYSVSREKKESFPLTVTSAQKNPTAFYLCASSIDRDEQYFGPGTRLTVT.

The genes are TRBV5-8 and TRBJ1-1; D ambiguous. Germline lookup yields CDR1 SGHTS and CDR2 YDEGEE. V was cut by 7 bases and J by 4 bases, with 8 bases left in between. The CDR3 contains 11 residues. CDR3 sequence reads: CASVGGTEAFF. In DNA form, the CDR3 reads TGTGCCAGCGTAGGTGGCACTGAAGCTTTCTTT.

On this clone: Germline and junction disagree at one end, which may indicate a read error. This sequence joins TRBV7-9 and TRBJ2-7, with D unclear. This CDR3 spans 13 amino acids. From germline, CDR1 is SEHNR and CDR2 FQNEAQ (reference sequence). CDR3 sequence (DNA): TGTGCCAGCAGATTAGCTCCGGACTACGAGCAGTACTTC. This translates into CASRLAPDYEQYF.

The chain recombines TRBV6-5 with TRBJ1-4; 9 nucleotides agree with TRBD1. J gave up 8 bases and V 6 bases, and 7 bases lay outside the gene matches. Germline CDR1 reads MNHEY; CDR2 reads SVGAGI. The CDR3 is 14 residues long. The CDR3 is CASSYGQGQEKLFF. CDR3 nucleotides: TGTGCCAGCAGCTACGGACAGGGGCAGGAAAAACTGTTTTTT.

V gene TRBV6-1 combines with J gene TRBJ2-3; a weak D match, TRBD2 (5 bases). Germline assignment: CDR1 MNHNS and CDR2 SASEGT. This CDR3 is built from 10 residues. Between the trimmed V and J ends, which lost 10 bases and 7 bases, there was a span of 9 bases. The CDR3 DNA is TGTGCCATCCGAGGGAATACGCAGTATTTT. This gives the protein CAIRGNTQYF.

The rearrangement links TRBV4-1 to TRBJ2-1; 12 positions match TRBD2. This CDR3 contains 19 residues. V gave up 2 bases and J gave up 6 bases; unmatched junction bases: 14. Germline V gene sequence: CDR1 MGHRA, CDR2 YSYEKL. CDR3 loop: CASSQIALAGGLYFNEQFF. The CDR3 region has the DNA TGCGCCAGCAGCCAAATTGCCCTAGCGGGGGGGCTCTATTTCAATGAGCAGTTCTTC.

This chain uses TRBV27 with TRBJ1-1, with TRBD1 identical over 7 bases. Trimming cost V 3 bases and J 4 bases; bases outside gene matches: 11. Per the germline V gene, CDR1 is MNHEY and CDR2 is SMNVEV (reference sequence). This CDR3 has 16 residues. CDR3 protein: CASSFRGLQGPTEAFF. CDR3 sequence (DNA): TGTGCCAGCAGTTTTAGGGGGCTACAGGGGCCCACTGAAGCTTTCTTT.

The chain couples TRBV27 to TRBJ2-5; D is possibly TRBD2 (6 bases). V lost 5 bases and J lost 9, with 13 bases in between. Germline CDR1 is MNHEY and CDR2 is SMNVEV (reference sequence). The CDR3 is 12 amino acids. Here the CDR3 reads CASSPTGLAQYF. For the CDR3, the DNA is TGTGCCAGCAGTCCTACGGGACTTGCCCAGTACTTC.

V is TRBV6-6 and J is TRBJ1-1; tentatively, D is TRBD1 (6 bases). The V end lost 6 bases, the J end lost 7 bases, and 9 bases lay between the germline ends. Germline V gene lookup returns CDR1 MNHNY and CDR2 SVGAGI (reference sequence). This CDR3 has 11 amino acids. CDR3 coding DNA: TGTGCCAGCAGACAGGGTGTTGAAGCTTTCTTT. The encoded protein is CASRQGVEAFF.

The chain combines TRBV29-1 with TRBJ2-1, with D possibly TRBD2 on 7 matching bases. The CDR3 consists of 19 residues. The V end was cut by 6 bases, the J end by 0 bases, with 27 bases between. Per the germline V gene, CDR1 is SQVTM and CDR2 is ANQGSEA. CDR3 amino acids: CSVQGGDGEPLSSYNEQFF. The CDR3 nucleotides read TGCAGCGTACAAGGGGGGGACGGCGAACCCCTTAGCTCCTACAATGAGCAGTTCTTC.